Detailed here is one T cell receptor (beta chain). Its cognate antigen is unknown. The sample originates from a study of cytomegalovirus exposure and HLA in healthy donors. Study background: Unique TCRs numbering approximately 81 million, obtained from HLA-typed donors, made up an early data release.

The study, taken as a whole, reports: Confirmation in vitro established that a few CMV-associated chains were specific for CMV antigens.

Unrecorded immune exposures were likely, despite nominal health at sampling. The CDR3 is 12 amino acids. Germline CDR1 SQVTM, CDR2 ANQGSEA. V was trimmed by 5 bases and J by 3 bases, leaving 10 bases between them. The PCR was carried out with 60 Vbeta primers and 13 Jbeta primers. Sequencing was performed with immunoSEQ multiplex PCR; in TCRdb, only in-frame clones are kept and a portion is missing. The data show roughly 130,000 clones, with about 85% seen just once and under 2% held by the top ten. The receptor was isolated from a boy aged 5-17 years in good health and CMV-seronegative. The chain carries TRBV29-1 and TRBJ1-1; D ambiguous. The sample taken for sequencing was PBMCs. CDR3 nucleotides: TGCAGCGTTTACAAGATGGACACTGAAGCTTTCTTT. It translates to CSVYKMDTEAFF. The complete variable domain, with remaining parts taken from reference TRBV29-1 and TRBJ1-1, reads SAVISQKPSRDICQRGTSLTIQCQVDSQVTMMFWYRQQPGQSLTLIATANQGSEATYESGFVIDKFPISRPNLTFSTLTVSNMSPEDSSIYLCSVYKMDTEAFFGQGTRLTVV.